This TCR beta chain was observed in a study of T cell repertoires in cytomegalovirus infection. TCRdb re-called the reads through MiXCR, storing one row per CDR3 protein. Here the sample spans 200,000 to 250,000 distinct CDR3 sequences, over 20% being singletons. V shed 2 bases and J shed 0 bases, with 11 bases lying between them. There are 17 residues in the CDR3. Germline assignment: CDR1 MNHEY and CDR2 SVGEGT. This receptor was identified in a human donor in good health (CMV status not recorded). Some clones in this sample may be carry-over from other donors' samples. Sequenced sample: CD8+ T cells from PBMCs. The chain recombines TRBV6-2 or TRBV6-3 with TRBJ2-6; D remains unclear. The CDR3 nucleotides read TGTGCCAGCAGTTACGGGCTGCCGAGCTCTGGGGCCAACGTCCTGACTTTC. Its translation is CASSYGLPSSGANVLTF.